Shown below are 29 T cell receptor beta chains from a single sample sequenced in a study of OX40 agonist ivuxolimab in advanced cancers. TCRdb's copy holds only in-frame clones and misses some; the assay was immunoSEQ multiplex PCR. In the table there are fewer than 85,000 clones, around four fifths of which are singletons. Here the sequenced sample was CD4+ or CD8+ T cells sorted from blood, taken in a trial of the OX40 agonist ivuxolimab. The source of these receptors is an adult with an advanced solid tumor such as melanoma, head and neck, liver or kidney cancer.

V and J are TRBV7-8 and TRBJ1-2; 8 nucleotides agree with TRBD1. Per germline, CDR1 SGHVS and CDR2 FQNEAQ. With 5 bases clipped from V and 6 bases from J, the junction kept 11 bases outside the gene matches. The CDR3 has 15 residues. The CDR3 coding sequence is TGTGCCAGCAGCAAGTTTCCGGGACAGGAGGATGGCTACACCTTC. Amino acid sequence: CASSKFPGQEDGYTF.

Written as DNA, the CDR3 is TGCGCCAGCAGCTTGTTGGGGCTTAATGAAAAACTGTTTTTT. Protein product: CASSLLGLNEKLFF. This chain links TRBV5-1 with TRBJ1-4, with TRBD1 as a possible D gene (5 bases). The CDR3 is 14 amino acids. Trimming shortened V by 1 base and J by 4 bases, and 8 bases separated the two germline ends. Germline V gene data show CDR1 as SGHRS and CDR2 as YFSETQ.

This clone was counted only a few times. This chain links TRBV30 with TRBJ1-6, with D uncertain. Trimming left V 4 bases short and J 0 bases short, with 7 bases between. Germline V lookup: CDR1 GTSNPN, CDR2 SVGIG (reference sequence). The CDR3 is made up of 14 amino acids. This CDR3 reads CAWTESSYNSPLHF. The DNA of the CDR3 is TGTGCCTGGACGGAGAGCTCCTATAATTCACCCCTCCACTTT.

The chain employs TRBV27 and TRBJ2-7, with a weak D call TRBD2 (6 bases). This CDR3 comprises 15 residues. V was shortened by 5 bases and J by 6 bases, with 20 bases between the two germline ends. Germline CDR1 MNHEY, CDR2 SMNVEV (reference sequence). CDR3 in DNA: TGTGCCAGCAGTCCCTCGGGAAAGGGGCGGGGCGAGCAGTACTTC. It encodes CASSPSGKGRGEQYF.

This chain joins TRBV7-9 and TRBJ1-2; the match to TRBD1 covers 9 bases. The J segment lost 6 bases and the V segment lost 1 base, leaving 6 bases of the junction unmatched. Per the germline V gene, CDR1 is SEHNR and CDR2 is FQNEAQ (reference sequence). The CDR3 is 15 amino acids. This CDR3 reads CASSLGDRVFDGYTF. DNA for the CDR3: TGTGCCAGCAGCTTAGGGGACAGGGTGTTTGATGGCTACACCTTC.

The rearrangement uses TRBV19 and TRBJ2-3; D tentatively fits TRBD1 or TRBD2 (5 bases each). Trimming stripped 5 bases from V and 11 bases from J, with 11 bases between. CDR3 size: 11 residues. Looked up from germline, CDR1 is LNHDA and CDR2 is SQIVND (reference sequence). The CDR3 reads CASSEGRLQYF. CDR3 DNA: TGTGCCAGTAGTGAGGGACGTCTGCAGTATTTT.

This rearrangement joins TRBV9 to TRBJ2-1; TRBD2 agrees at 7 bases. The germline gives CDR1 SGDLS, CDR2 YYNGEE. Losses at the gene ends were 0 bases for V and 4 bases for J; bases not matched to a gene: 7. The CDR3 extends over 16 amino acids. The CDR3 DNA follows: TGTGCCAGCAGCGTAGTCGGGGGGTGGACATACAATGAGCAGTTCTTC. This codes for CASSVVGGWTYNEQFF.

This chain's CDR3 is CASSLSREAYEQYF. CDR3 nucleotide sequence: TGTGCCAGCAGCTTATCCAGGGAAGCCTACGAGCAGTACTTC. This chain connects TRBV7-9 to TRBJ2-7; possibly TRBD1 for D (5 bases). Per the germline V gene, CDR1 is SEHNR and CDR2 is FQNEAQ (reference sequence). The ends were cut back, 2 bases at V and 2 bases at J, with 10 bases in the middle. This CDR3 has 14 residues. The full variable domain, rest sourced from reference TRBV7-9 and TRBJ2-7, is DTGVSQNPRHKITKRGQNVTFRCDPISEHNRLYWYRQTLGQGPEFLTYFQNEAQLEKSRLLSDRFSAERPKGSFSTLEIQRTEQGDSAMYLCASSLSREAYEQYFGPGTRLTVT.

A single count supports this clone. The rearrangement joins TRBV6-6 to TRBJ1-1, with D perhaps matching TRBD1 (6 bases). Trimming removed 7 bases from V and 4 bases from J, with 22 bases in between. In germline, CDR1 is MNHNY, CDR2 SVGAGI (reference sequence). The CDR3 totals 16 residues. The CDR3 protein is CASIPPGAPVGTEAFF. The DNA for the CDR3 is TGTGCCAGCATCCCCCCGGGGGCCCCGGTCGGCACTGAAGCTTTCTTT.

V gene TRBV19 combines with J gene TRBJ1-2; tentatively, D is TRBD1 (5 bases). The CDR3 runs 11 residues. Germline CDR1 is LNHDA and CDR2 is SQIVND (reference sequence). V lost 10 bases and J 7 bases, leaving 13 bases between the germline ends. The CDR3 loop is CATLGRGGYTF. DNA of the CDR3: TGTGCCACTCTAGGGAGGGGTGGCTACACCTTC.

V usage is TRBV6-6 and J usage is TRBJ1-5; 7 nucleotides line up with TRBD1. The CDR3 runs to 14 residues. Trimming removed 4 bases from V and 4 bases from J; junction bases left unmatched: 4. Per the germline V gene, CDR1 is MNHNY and CDR2 is SVGAGI (reference sequence). CDR3 sequence reads: CASSFGTVNQPQHF. The CDR3 DNA reads as TGTGCCAGCAGTTTTGGGACAGTTAATCAGCCCCAGCATTTT.

The V call is TRBV29-1, the J call TRBJ2-4; D is perhaps TRBD2 (7 bases). Germline V gene lookup returns CDR1 SQVTM and CDR2 ANQGSEA. The V and J ends lost 7 bases and 7 bases respectively, with 20 bases between them. This CDR3 has 14 residues. The CDR3, as DNA: TGCAGCGCGGACAGCGGGGCAGATAAGAACATTCAGTACTTC. As protein: CSADSGADKNIQYF.

The gene calls are TRBV18 and TRBJ2-7, with D possibly matching TRBD1 (6 bases). The V gene's germline CDR1 is KGHSH and CDR2 LQKENI. This CDR3 is built from 15 residues. V lost 2 bases and J 0 bases, leaving 11 bases between the germline ends. The CDR3 region has the DNA TGTGCCAGCTCACCAATCCAGGGGTCCTCCTACGAGCAGTACTTC. Residues: CASSPIQGSSYEQYF. The full variable domain, its missing parts supplied by reference TRBV18 and TRBJ2-7, is NAGVMQNPRHLVRRRGQEARLRCSPMKGHSHVYWYRQLPEEGLKFMVYLQKENIIDESGMPKERFSAEFPKEGPSILRIQQVVRGDSAAYFCASSPIQGSSYEQYFGPGTRLTVT.

This clone was picked up one time. The V gene is TRBV11-1, the J gene TRBJ2-5, with 7 bases fitting TRBD1. Germline V gene lookup returns CDR1 SGHAT and CDR2 FQDESV (reference sequence). The CDR3 contains 16 residues. After removal of 5 bases from V and 0 bases from J, the junction contained 9 bases not matched to a gene. CDR3 sequence: CASSRTGTAYQETQYF. The CDR3 DNA is TGTGCCAGCAGCCGTACGGGGACAGCCTACCAAGAGACCCAGTACTTC.

The rearrangement links TRBV19 to TRBJ2-7; the D gene is possibly TRBD2 (5 bases). Trimming left V 3 bases short and J 2 bases short, with 11 bases between. The germline V gene encodes CDR1 LNHDA and CDR2 SQIVND (reference sequence). CDR3 length: 14 amino acids. The chain's CDR3 is CASSILEVPYEQYF. CDR3 sequence (DNA): TGTGCCAGTAGTATTTTGGAGGTGCCCTACGAGCAGTACTTC.

This chain links TRBV7-2 with TRBJ1-1; 12 positions match TRBD1. From germline, CDR1 is SGHTA and CDR2 FQGNSA. J lost 13 bases, V lost 3 bases, and 12 bases had no gene match. The CDR3 has 15 amino acids. The CDR3 DNA sequence: TGTGCCAGCAGCTTCCCCCCCGGGACAGGGGGCCGGAATTTCTTT. This encodes CASSFPPGTGGRNFF.

This rearrangement joins TRBV4-1 to TRBJ1-2; 12 bases line up with TRBD1. In germline, CDR1 is MGHRA, CDR2 YSYEKL. This CDR3 is built from 18 residues. Unmatched junction bases numbered 9, after V lost 2 bases and J lost 2 bases. The CDR3 is CASSQPPGQGAQNYGYTF. The CDR3 DNA follows: TGCGCCAGCAGCCAACCACCGGGACAGGGGGCGCAAAACTATGGCTACACCTTC.

The rearrangement links TRBV2 to TRBJ2-3; D remains ambiguous. CDR1 is SNHLY and CDR2 is FYNNEI in the germline V gene. The CDR3 consists of 13 residues. The V and J ends lost 4 bases and 5 bases respectively, with 10 bases between them. The CDR3 reads CASSVRRVDTQYF. The DNA for the CDR3 is TGTGCCAGCAGTGTTAGACGGGTAGATACGCAGTATTTT.

This rearrangement joins TRBV7-9 to TRBJ1-1; no clear D. CDR1 SEHNR and CDR2 FQNEAQ come from the germline V gene (reference sequence). CDR3 size: 11 residues. The V end was cut by 6 bases, the J end by 9 bases, with 11 bases between. CDR3 amino acids: CASSSSGKAFF. As DNA, the CDR3 is TGTGCCAGCAGTTCCTCGGGAAAAGCTTTCTTT. The whole variable domain, filled in from reference TRBV7-9 and TRBJ1-1, reads DTGVSQNPRHKITKRGQNVTFRCDPISEHNRLYWYRQTLGQGPEFLTYFQNEAQLEKSRLLSDRFSAERPKGSFSTLEIQRTEQGDSAMYLCASSSSGKAFFGQGTRLTVV.

This clone was seen just once. The chain joins TRBV7-6 to TRBJ2-3; D may be TRBD1 (5 bases). The V gene's germline CDR1 is SGHVS and CDR2 FNYEAQ. This CDR3 region has 16 residues. V was shortened by 5 bases and J by 2 bases, with 17 bases between the two germline ends. The DNA of the CDR3 is TGTGCCAGCAGCCCCCGGTACAGGTCCTCCACAGATACGCAGTATTTT. Translating it yields CASSPRYRSSTDTQYF.

V and J are TRBV10-3 and TRBJ2-7; D might be TRBD1 or TRBD2, each matching 5 bases. From germline, CDR1 is ENHRY and CDR2 SYGVKD. CDR3 size: 13 residues. The V and J ends lost 0 bases and 8 bases respectively, with 11 bases between them. Here the CDR3 reads CAISESLGEKQYF. The CDR3 region has the DNA TGTGCCATCAGTGAGTCGCTGGGGGAAAAGCAGTACTTC.

As for this clone: The same CDR3 is also encoded by other DNA sequences in this sample. The chain joins TRBV19 to TRBJ1-5; the D gene is possibly TRBD1 (6 bases). The germline V gene encodes CDR1 LNHDA and CDR2 SQIVND (reference sequence). The V end was cut by 6 bases, the J end by 1 base, with 10 bases between. The CDR3 length is 14 residues. The CDR3 sequence: CASSDQGSNQPQHF. In DNA, the CDR3 is TGTGCCAGTAGCGATCAGGGGAGCAATCAGCCCCAGCATTTT. Filled out from reference TRBV19 and TRBJ1-5, the complete variable domain reads DGGITQSPKYLFRKEGQNVTLSCEQNLNHDAMYWYRQDPGQGLRLIYYSQIVNDFQKGDIAEGYSVSREKKESFPLTVTSAQKNPTAFYLCASSDQGSNQPQHFGDGTRLSIL.

The J gene is TRBJ2-3, the V gene TRBV7-2; D might be TRBD2 (6 bases). The CDR3 loop spans 15 amino acids. V was trimmed by 0 bases and J by 2 bases, leaving 9 bases between them. Per the germline V gene, CDR1 is SGHTA and CDR2 is FQGNSA. The CDR3 is CASSLAIAVTDTQYF. For the CDR3, the DNA is TGTGCCAGCAGCTTAGCGATAGCGGTCACAGATACGCAGTATTTT.

The chain links TRBV7-2 to TRBJ2-5; 10 nucleotides match TRBD2. Germline CDR1 and CDR2: SGHTA and FQGNSA. Trimming took 1 base from V and 4 from J; bases not matched to a gene: 6. The CDR3 length is 16 residues. The CDR3 region is CASSLVSGRIGETQYF. CDR3 in DNA: TGTGCCAGCAGCTTAGTTAGCGGGAGGATTGGAGAGACCCAGTACTTC.

The chain links TRBV27 to TRBJ2-3; 8 positions agree with TRBD2. The CDR3 has 16 residues. V was pared by 6 bases and J by 6 bases, with 14 bases of the junction left unmatched. Germline CDR1 and CDR2: MNHEY and SMNVEV (reference sequence). In DNA form, the CDR3 reads TGTGCCAGCAGCAAAACCGGGAGGGCCGGGTTCGATACGCAGTATTTT. Translation: CASSKTGRAGFDTQYF.

CDR3 nucleotide sequence: TGCGCCAGCAGTTACAGGGCTGAAGCTTTCTTT. This translates into CASSYRAEAFF. The rearrangement uses TRBV10-2 and TRBJ1-1; D may be TRBD1 (6 bases). Germline V gene data show CDR1 as WSHSY and CDR2 as SAAADI. Trimming cost V 5 bases and J 6 bases, with 7 bases left between them. The CDR3 extends over 11 amino acids.

Only one count was recorded for this clone. The chain joins TRBV5-1 to TRBJ2-5; 13 bases are shared with TRBD2. With 0 bases clipped from V and 4 bases from J, the junction kept 9 bases outside the gene matches. The length of the CDR3 is 18 residues. The germline V gene encodes CDR1 SGHRS and CDR2 YFSETQ. CDR3 loop: CASSLDPPGLAGRETQYF. The CDR3 coding sequence is TGCGCCAGCAGCTTGGACCCTCCGGGACTAGCGGGACGAGAGACCCAGTACTTC.

The chain couples TRBV11-3 to TRBJ2-3, with D perhaps matching TRBD1 or TRBD2 (5 bases each). CDR1 is SGHNT and CDR2 is YENEEA in the germline V gene. The V end lost 4 bases, the J end lost 2 bases, and 16 bases lay between the germline ends. The CDR3 covers 16 residues. As DNA, the CDR3 is TGTGCCAGCAGCTCTGCCGACAGACTAACCACAGATACGCAGTATTTT. This gives the protein CASSSADRLTTDTQYF. The variable domain in full, with the rest retrieved from reference TRBV11-3 and TRBJ2-3, is EAGVVQSPRYKIIEKKQPVAFWCNPISGHNTLYWYLQNLGQGPELLIRYENEEAVDDSQLPKDRFSAERLKGVDSTLKIQPAELGDSAVYLCASSSADRLTTDTQYFGPGTRLTVL.

V is TRBV6-6 and J is TRBJ2-7; 9 bases align to TRBD1. CDR3 length equals 13 residues. The trim removed 1 base at V and 7 bases at J, leaving 2 bases unmatched. CDR1 and CDR2 from the germline V gene are MNHNY and SVGAGI (reference sequence). CDR3: CASSYYRGREQYF. The CDR3 nucleotides read TGTGCCAGCAGTTACTACAGGGGGCGAGAGCAGTACTTC.